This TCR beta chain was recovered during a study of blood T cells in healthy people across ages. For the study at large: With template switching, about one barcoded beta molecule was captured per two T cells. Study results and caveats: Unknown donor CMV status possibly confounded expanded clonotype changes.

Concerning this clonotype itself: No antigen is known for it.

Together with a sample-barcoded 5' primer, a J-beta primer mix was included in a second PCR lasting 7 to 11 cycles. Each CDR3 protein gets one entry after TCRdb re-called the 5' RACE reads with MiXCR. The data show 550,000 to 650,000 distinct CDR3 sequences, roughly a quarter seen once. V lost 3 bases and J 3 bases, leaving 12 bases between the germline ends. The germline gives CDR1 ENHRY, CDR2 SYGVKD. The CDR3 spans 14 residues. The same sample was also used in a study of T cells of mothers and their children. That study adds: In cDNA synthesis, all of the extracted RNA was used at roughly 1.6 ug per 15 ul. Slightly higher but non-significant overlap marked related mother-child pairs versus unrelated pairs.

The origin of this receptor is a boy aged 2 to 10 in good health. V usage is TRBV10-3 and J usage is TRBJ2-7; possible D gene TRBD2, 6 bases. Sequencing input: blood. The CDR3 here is CAISELAPFYEQYF. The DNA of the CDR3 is TGTGCCATCAGTGAACTAGCCCCCTTCTACGAGCAGTACTTC.